A single sample is the source of the 29 T cell receptor beta chains below, sequenced in a study of blood T cell repertoires in COVID-19 (dated by TCRdb to 2020 to 2022). The protocol used for the library was the immunoSEQ multiplex PCR assay. Sourced from immuneACCESS, this table was stored by TCRdb with only in-frame sequences that have V and J called. A share of the clones is absent; for the studies checked, an unresolved V gene accounts for under half, and the remainder has no known explanation. The sample has a few hundred thousand clones on record, about 86% of them singletons. The ten largest clones represent 3.5% to 4% of the sample. Sequencing used PBMCs or T cells enriched from blood (not recorded which). The receptors here all came from a woman aged 40 to 49 with acute COVID-19.

This clone was seen a few times. The chain is built from TRBV7-2 and TRBJ2-3; D call uncertain. This CDR3 comprises 21 residues. Deletions cut 0 bases from V and 0 bases from J, with 25 bases between. The V gene's germline CDR1 is SGHTA and CDR2 FQGNSA. CDR3 bases: TGTGCCAGCAGCTTAGCGCCTCGGTTGACTCAATACTACTCTAGCACAGATACGCAGTATTTT. It codes for CASSLAPRLTQYYSSTDTQYF.

The V gene is TRBV15, the J gene TRBJ2-5, with 7 bases fitting TRBD2. This CDR3 spans 14 amino acids. Per the germline V gene, CDR1 is LNHNV and CDR2 is YYDKDF (reference sequence). V trimming: 2 bases; J trimming: 9 bases; junction bases outside the gene matches: 9. The CDR3 loop reads CATSRPLGGGAQYF. The CDR3 coding sequence is TGTGCCACCAGCAGACCACTGGGGGGAGGGGCCCAGTACTTC.

The chain uses TRBV24-1 and TRBJ2-2; 7 nucleotides match TRBD2. The CDR3 has 16 amino acids. Germline CDR1 reads KGHDR; CDR2 reads SFDVKD. Trimming took 3 bases from V and 5 from J; bases not matched to a gene: 8. CDR3 sequence reads: CATSDPKRGRTGELFF. The CDR3 coding sequence is TGTGCCACCAGTGATCCGAAGCGGGGAAGGACCGGGGAGCTGTTTTTT.

J is TRBJ2-7 and V is TRBV3-1 (or the pseudogene TRBV3-2); 8 bases match TRBD1. Germline V gene data show CDR1 as LGHDT and CDR2 as YNNKEL (reference sequence). The CDR3 runs 15 residues. J lost 6 bases, V lost 3 bases, and 10 bases had no gene match. The CDR3 loop reads CASSQGQGAQGEQYF. The DNA of the CDR3 is TGTGCCAGCAGCCAGGGGCAGGGGGCGCAAGGCGAGCAGTACTTC.

This clone was detected only once. The V and J genes are TRBV4-1 and TRBJ1-5; TRBD1 is a possible D gene (5 bases). The CDR3 has 14 residues. The V end lost 1 base, the J end lost 10 bases, and 14 bases lay between the germline ends. In germline, CDR1 is MGHRA, CDR2 YSYEKL. The CDR3 is CASSQGPGSGPQHF. The CDR3 DNA is TGCGCCAGCAGCCAAGGTCCAGGGTCAGGCCCCCAGCATTTT.

The V call is TRBV12-3 or TRBV12-4, the J call TRBJ2-1; TRBD2 matches at 7 bases. The CDR3 consists of 12 residues. Trimming took 8 bases from V and 9 from J; bases not matched to a gene: 7. CDR3 sequence reads: CASGRAASEQFF. CDR3 nucleotide sequence: TGTGCCAGCGGGAGGGCCGCGAGTGAGCAGTTCTTC.

The chain carries TRBV28 and TRBJ2-7; 8 bases agree with TRBD1. The germline CDR1 and CDR2 sequences are MDHEN and SYDVKM. The ends lost 6 bases at V and 4 bases at J; junction bases unmatched: 14. The CDR3 length is 16 residues. CDR3 coding DNA: TGTGCCAGCAGGCTTGGTGGGACAGGAGGTTTTTACGAGCAGTACTTC. Translation: CASRLGGTGGFYEQYF.

The chain employs TRBV6-4 and TRBJ2-2, with 8 bases fitting TRBD2. Germline values: CDR1 MRHNA, CDR2 SNTAGT. The trim removed 8 bases at V and 4 bases at J, leaving 6 bases unmatched. This CDR3 region has 14 residues. The CDR3: CASASGPGTGELFF. Written as DNA, the CDR3 is TGTGCCAGCGCTAGCGGGCCGGGCACCGGGGAGCTGTTTTTT.

The chain carries TRBV18 and TRBJ2-1; D gene uncertain. Germline V gene sequence: CDR1 KGHSH, CDR2 LQKENI. With 3 bases removed from V and 0 bases from J, the gap between germline ends came to 9 bases. The CDR3 covers 15 residues. CDR3 sequence: CASSPSGSSYNEQFF. For the CDR3, the DNA is TGTGCCAGCTCACCTTCGGGTAGCTCCTACAATGAGCAGTTCTTC.

V and J are TRBV7-9 and TRBJ2-7; possible D gene TRBD2, 5 bases. Germline CDR1 and CDR2: SEHNR and FQNEAQ (reference sequence). The CDR3 is 13 residues long. Trimming took off 5 bases at V and 4 bases at J, with 12 bases between the two ends. The CDR3 is CASSPPRGYEQYF. CDR3 bases: TGTGCCAGCAGCCCCCCTCGAGGGTACGAGCAGTACTTC.

The CDR3 is CASSHGTGAYEQYF. CDR3 sequence (DNA): TGTGCCAGCAGTCACGGGACAGGCGCCTACGAGCAGTACTTC. The genes are TRBV27 and TRBJ2-7, with 8 bases matching TRBD1. There are 14 residues in the CDR3. The germline CDR1 and CDR2 sequences are MNHEY and SMNVEV (reference sequence). The J segment lost 2 bases and the V segment lost 5 bases, leaving 5 bases of the junction unmatched.

The chain links TRBV3-1 (or the pseudogene TRBV3-2) to TRBJ2-1; TRBD2 matches at 8 bases. The CDR3 has 11 amino acids. V was clipped by 1 base and J by 15 bases; unmatched bases: 2. Germline assignment: CDR1 LGHDT and CDR2 YNNKEL (reference sequence). CDR3 coding DNA: TGTGCCAGCAGCCAAGTGGGGACTAGGTTCTTC. Residues: CASSQVGTRFF.

The rearrangement uses TRBV28 and TRBJ1-5; 9 nucleotides agree with TRBD1. CDR3 length equals 15 residues. The J segment lost 4 bases and the V segment lost 9 bases, leaving 10 bases of the junction unmatched. Germline V gene data show CDR1 as MDHEN and CDR2 as SYDVKM. The chain's CDR3 is CASSEPDRGNQPQHF. The CDR3 nucleotides read TGTGCCAGTTCAGAGCCCGACAGGGGGAATCAGCCCCAGCATTTT.

This chain uses TRBV18 with TRBJ2-2; 12 nucleotides match TRBD1. The V gene's germline CDR1 is KGHSH and CDR2 LQKENI. V shed 3 bases, J shed 7 bases, and the junction held 6 bases outside the gene matches. The CDR3 runs 16 residues. The CDR3 spells CASSPPGTGGNGELFF. As DNA, the CDR3 is TGTGCCAGCTCACCGCCCGGGACAGGGGGCAACGGGGAGCTGTTTTTT.

This clone was counted only a few times. The junction departs from the called germline gene at one end, perhaps through a read error. The chain carries TRBV2 and TRBJ2-7; 9 bases match TRBD1. The CDR3 extends over 10 amino acids. CDR1 SNHLY and CDR2 FYNNEI come from the germline V gene. CDR3 loop: CATQDRGRHF. The DNA for the CDR3 is TGTGCCACCCAGGACAGGGGACGTCACTTC.

This clone appeared a single time. The chain is built from TRBV27 and TRBJ2-7; 8 bases are shared with TRBD1. Germline V lookup: CDR1 MNHEY, CDR2 SMNVEV (reference sequence). This CDR3 has 14 residues. V shed 10 bases, J shed 0 bases, and the junction held 8 bases outside the gene matches. The CDR3 DNA reads as TGTGCCACCAGGGGACAGGCCGTCTCCTACGAGCAGTACTTC. It codes for CATRGQAVSYEQYF.

V usage is TRBV5-1 and J usage is TRBJ2-6; D not resolved. The V end lost 2 bases, the J end lost 3 bases, and 3 bases lay between the germline ends. This CDR3 spans 13 amino acids. The germline gives CDR1 SGHRS, CDR2 YFSETQ. CDR3 amino acids: CASSFGGANVLTF. CDR3 in DNA: TGCGCCAGCAGCTTCGGTGGGGCCAACGTCCTGACTTTC.

The rearrangement links TRBV28 to TRBJ2-5; D possibly corresponds to TRBD2 (6 bases). Trimming shortened V by 3 bases and J by 9 bases, and 8 bases separated the two germline ends. From germline, CDR1 is MDHEN and CDR2 SYDVKM. The CDR3 runs 11 residues. The chain's CDR3 is CASSFREAQYF. The DNA of the CDR3 is TGTGCCAGCAGTTTCAGGGAGGCCCAGTACTTC.

The gene calls are TRBV11-2 and TRBJ2-7, with unresolved D. The germline V gene has CDR1 SGHAT and CDR2 FQNNGV. The CDR3 spans 13 residues. V dropped 1 base and J dropped 4 bases, with 8 bases sitting between them. This chain's CDR3 is CASSLGASYEQYF. DNA for the CDR3: TGTGCCAGCAGCTTAGGGGCCTCATACGAGCAGTACTTC.

This chain joins TRBV29-1 and TRBJ1-6; D uncertain. CDR1 SQVTM and CDR2 ANQGSEA come from the germline V gene. V was cut by 5 bases and J by 7 bases, with 12 bases left in between. The CDR3 is 13 amino acids. As DNA, the CDR3 is TGCAGCGTTATTGAACAGCGGAATTCACCCCTCCACTTT. Its translation: CSVIEQRNSPLHF.

J is TRBJ1-4 and V is TRBV24-1, with 7 nucleotides matching TRBD1. The length of the CDR3 is 17 residues. Germline trimming cut 2 bases from V and 4 bases from J; bases unmatched to any gene: 9. Germline V gene sequence: CDR1 KGHDR, CDR2 SFDVKD. The CDR3 DNA reads as TGTGCCACCAGTGATTCCTTTTCCCGGGACAGTAATGAAAAACTGTTTTTT. Protein sequence: CATSDSFSRDSNEKLFF.

The chain uses TRBV3-1 (or the pseudogene TRBV3-2) and TRBJ1-3; D not resolved. CDR1 and CDR2 from the germline V gene are LGHDT and YNNKEL (reference sequence). The ends were cut back, 6 bases at V and 0 bases at J, with 12 bases in the middle. CDR3 length: 15 residues. The CDR3 DNA follows: TGTGCCAGCAGTGATCGGGTGAGCTCTGGAAACACCATATATTTT. Translated, it gives CASSDRVSSGNTIYF.

This rearrangement joins TRBV7-2 to TRBJ1-1, with D tentatively TRBD1 (5 bases). The CDR3 has 15 amino acids. CDR1 is SGHTA, CDR2 FQGNSA, per germline. Trimming took off 5 bases at V and 0 bases at J, with 13 bases between the two ends. CDR3 in amino acids: CASSTVPGLNTEAFF. The CDR3 DNA reads TGTGCCAGCAGCACCGTACCAGGGTTGAACACTGAAGCTTTCTTT.

The gene calls are TRBV18 and TRBJ1-4; the D is unclear. This CDR3 region has 15 residues. Germline CDR1 reads KGHSH; CDR2 reads LQKENI. Trimming shortened V by 2 bases and J by 4 bases, and 11 bases separated the two germline ends. This chain's CDR3 is CASSPTRENNEKLFF. The CDR3 DNA reads TGTGCCAGCTCACCAACGAGGGAGAATAATGAAAAACTGTTTTTT. The full variable domain, rest sourced from reference TRBV18 and TRBJ1-4, is NAGVMQNPRHLVRRRGQEARLRCSPMKGHSHVYWYRQLPEEGLKFMVYLQKENIIDESGMPKERFSAEFPKEGPSILRIQQVVRGDSAAYFCASSPTRENNEKLFFGSGTQLSVL.

The genes are TRBV4-1 and TRBJ2-1, with 7 bases aligning to TRBD2. The CDR3 runs to 17 residues. The ends lost 1 base at V and 8 bases at J; junction bases unmatched: 14. CDR1 is MGHRA, CDR2 YSYEKL, per germline. This CDR3 is CASSQVSSWGGHDEQFF. Here the CDR3 DNA reads TGCGCCAGCAGCCAAGTGAGTTCGTGGGGGGGTCACGATGAGCAGTTCTTC.

The chain links TRBV10-3 to TRBJ1-2; D is possibly TRBD1 (6 bases). V was cut by 6 bases and J by 1 base, with 15 bases left in between. Germline V gives CDR1 ENHRY, CDR2 SYGVKD. The CDR3 runs 15 residues. CDR3 sequence reads: CAISAGTPYNYGYTF. CDR3 nucleotide sequence: TGTGCCATCAGCGCCGGGACACCTTATAACTATGGCTACACCTTC.

The rearrangement links TRBV5-1 to TRBJ2-7; 7 bases agree with TRBD2. Germline V gives CDR1 SGHRS, CDR2 YFSETQ. This CDR3 spans 17 amino acids. V lost 0 bases, J lost 4 bases, and 13 bases stayed unmatched. CDR3 bases: TGCGCCAGCAGCTTGGTTGGGGGAGGGCCATCCCGGTACGAGCAGTACTTC. Amino acid sequence: CASSLVGGGPSRYEQYF.

The chain joins TRBV2 to TRBJ1-2; 7 bases fit TRBD1. CDR3 length: 11 amino acids. J lost 4 bases, V lost 11 bases, and 4 bases had no gene match. Per germline, CDR1 SNHLY and CDR2 FYNNEI. This CDR3 reads CARNRGYGYTF. The CDR3 DNA reads as TGTGCCCGTAACAGGGGCTATGGCTACACCTTC.

The gene calls are TRBV19 and TRBJ2-7; TRBD2 is a possible D gene (7 bases). V lost 5 bases, J lost 1 base, and 12 bases lay in between. The CDR3 loop spans 14 amino acids. Germline V gene lookup returns CDR1 LNHDA and CDR2 SQIVND (reference sequence). The CDR3 nucleotides read TGTGCCAGTAGTTTGGGGGGGCTGTCCTACGAGCAGTACTTC. Amino acids: CASSLGGLSYEQYF.